These T cell receptor beta chains were read from a single sample in a study of long-term antiretroviral therapy in people with HIV. Only in-frame clones appear in the TCRdb table, and some are missing; sequencing was by immunoSEQ multiplex PCR. The sample yields around 30,000 clones, approximately 85% seen once. This specimen was unsorted PBMCs, taken about 3.4 years after starting antiretroviral therapy. The receptors derive from a man in his late teens or twenties with HIV. The CDR3 runs from the conserved cysteine through the conserved F or W. A D gene is named only where the DNA matches it firmly. Clone size is stated in some rows and not others, as once, few, many or a class when expanded.

v_gene: TRBV13; d_gene: .; abundance: .; j_gene: TRBJ2-1; CDR3nt: TGTGCCAGCAGGTGGGGGGCGGATGAGCAGTTCTTC; CDR3aa: CASRWGADEQFF
v_gene: TRBV28; d_gene: .; abundance: .; j_gene: TRBJ2-7; CDR3nt: TGTGCCAGCAGTTTATATCGGGGCTACGAGCAGTACTTC; CDR3aa: CASSLYRGYEQYF
v_gene: TRBV5-1; d_gene: TRBD2; abundance: .; j_gene: TRBJ2-1; CDR3nt: TGCGCCAGCAGCTTGGGGACTAGCGGGGGTTATGAGCAGTTCTTC; CDR3aa: CASSLGTSGGYEQFF
v_gene: TRBV6-5; d_gene: .; abundance: .; j_gene: TRBJ2-7; CDR3nt: TGTGCCAGCAGTTACTCAGGGGCGCGATACGAGCAGTACTTC; CDR3aa: CASSYSGARYEQYF
v_gene: TRBV14; d_gene: .; abundance: .; j_gene: TRBJ1-2; CDR3nt: TGTGCCAGCAGCAGATCCCTTTCGGGGTATGGCTACACCTTC; CDR3aa: CASSRSLSGYGYTF
v_gene: TRBV6-5; d_gene: .; abundance: .; j_gene: TRBJ2-5; CDR3nt: TGTGCCAGCAGTTACGACAGGCGGGGGGAGACCCAGTACTTC; CDR3aa: CASSYDRRGETQYF
v_gene: TRBV27; d_gene: .; abundance: .; j_gene: TRBJ2-7; CDR3nt: TGTGCCAGCAGTTCCTCTCCCGACGGCTACGAGCAGTACTTC; CDR3aa: CASSSSPDGYEQYF
v_gene: TRBV9; d_gene: .; abundance: .; j_gene: TRBJ1-1; CDR3nt: TGTGCCAGCAGCGTCGCCCCCCTCGCCCCTGAAGCTTTCTTT; CDR3aa: CASSVAPLAPEAFF
v_gene: TRBV15; d_gene: .; abundance: once; j_gene: TRBJ1-5; CDR3nt: TGTGCCACCAGCAGAGAAGAAGGGGAGGCAAGCAATCAGCCCCAGCATTTT; CDR3aa: CATSREEGEASNQPQHF
v_gene: TRBV4-3; d_gene: .; abundance: .; j_gene: TRBJ2-7; CDR3nt: TGCGCCAGCAGCCAAGAACAAGGGGCCCTGTTATACGAGCAGTACTTC; CDR3aa: CASSQEQGALLYEQYF
v_gene: TRBV4-1; d_gene: TRBD1; abundance: .; j_gene: TRBJ2-5; CDR3nt: TGCGCCAGCAAGTCTTTCCGGGACAGGGGGCTAGAGACCCAGTACTTC; CDR3aa: CASKSFRDRGLETQYF
v_gene: TRBV10-3; d_gene: .; abundance: few; j_gene: TRBJ2-7; CDR3nt: TGTGCCATCAGCGTCCAGGGAGGTTCCTACGAGCAGTACTTC; CDR3aa: CAISVQGGSYEQYF
v_gene: TRBV19; d_gene: TRBD2; abundance: .; j_gene: TRBJ2-7; CDR3nt: TGTGCCAGTAGTCCAAGCGTGACTAGCCGCGAGCAGTACTTC; CDR3aa: CASSPSVTSREQYF
v_gene: TRBV19; d_gene: TRBD2; abundance: once; j_gene: TRBJ2-2; CDR3nt: TGTGCCAGTAGGGATAGCGGGAGAAAGGGGGACACCGGGGAGCTGTTTTTT; CDR3aa: CASRDSGRKGDTGELFF
v_gene: TRBV27; d_gene: .; abundance: .; j_gene: TRBJ1-3; CDR3nt: TGTGCCAGCAGTTTAACAGGGCTATCTGGAAACACCATATATTTT; CDR3aa: CASSLTGLSGNTIYF